This T cell receptor (beta chain) was recorded in a study of shared clonotypes between healthy human individuals. Study information: Per-donor plates numbered three CD4 naive, three CD4 memory, two CD8 naive and one CD8 memory.

TCRdb's table, derived via immunoSEQ multiplex PCR, lists solely in-frame clones and lacks some. In the table there are about 2.1 million clones, over 85% of which are singletons. Germline CDR1 is LNHDA and CDR2 is SQIVND (reference sequence). The CDR3 is 15 amino acids. With 1 base clipped from V and 3 bases from J, the junction kept 4 bases outside the gene matches. Naive CD8 populations comprised CD45RO-negative cells positively selected for CCR7, excluding terminally differentiated effector memory CD45RA+ cells. Only Caucasian adults living in Nashville, Tennessee served as donors. The receptor was isolated from a young man in good health. Some clones in this sample may be carry-over from other donors' samples. The V and J genes are TRBV19 and TRBJ1-1, with 8 positions matching TRBD1. The sample taken for sequencing was naive CD8+ T cells from PBMCs. The CDR3 DNA reads as TGTGCCAGTAGTATAGCCAACAGGGGGGACACTGAAGCTTTCTTT. It yields the protein CASSIANRGDTEAFF.